Detailed here is one T cell receptor (beta chain). The data stem from a study of blood T cell repertoires in COVID-19. The germline V gene has CDR1 SGHNT and CDR2 YYREEE (reference sequence). This CDR3 spans 15 amino acids. Trimming removed 4 bases from V and 5 bases from J; junction bases left unmatched: 6. Libraries were prepared by immunoSEQ multiplex PCR; TCRdb keeps only in-frame clonotypes and omits some of them. The repertoire holds approximately 110,000 clones, with approximately 90% as singletons. The clonotype comes from a woman in her 70s who had recovered from COVID-19. The sequencing input was peripheral blood. The rearrangement uses TRBV5-4 and TRBJ2-3, with 11 bases aligning to TRBD1. CDR3 nucleotides: TGTGCCAGCAGCCTGGACAGGGGGCGGGGAGATACGCAGTATTTT. This sequence encodes CASSLDRGRGDTQYF.